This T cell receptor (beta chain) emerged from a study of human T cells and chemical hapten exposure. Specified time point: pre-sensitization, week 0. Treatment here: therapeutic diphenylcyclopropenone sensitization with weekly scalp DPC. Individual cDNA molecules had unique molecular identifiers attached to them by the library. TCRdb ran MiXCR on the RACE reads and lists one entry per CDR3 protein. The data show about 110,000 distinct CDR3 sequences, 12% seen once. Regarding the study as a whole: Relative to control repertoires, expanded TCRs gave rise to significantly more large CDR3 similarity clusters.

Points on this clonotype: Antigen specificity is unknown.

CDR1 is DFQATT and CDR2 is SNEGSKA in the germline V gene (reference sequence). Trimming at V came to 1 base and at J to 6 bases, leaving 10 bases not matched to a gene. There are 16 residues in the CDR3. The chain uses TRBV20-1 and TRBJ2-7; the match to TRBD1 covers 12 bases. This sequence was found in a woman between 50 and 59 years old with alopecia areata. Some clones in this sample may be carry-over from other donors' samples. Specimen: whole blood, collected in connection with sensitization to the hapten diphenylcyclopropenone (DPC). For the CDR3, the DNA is TGCAGTGCTAGAGCTCACCGGGACAGGGGGCCGGCCGAGCAGTACTTC. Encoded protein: CSARAHRDRGPAEQYF.